The 18 T cell receptor beta chains below were found in one sample sequenced in a study of blood T cells in healthy people across ages. Through a sample-barcoded 5' primer and a J-beta primer mix, a second PCR was run for roughly 6 to 12 cycles. TCRdb re-called the 5' RACE reads with MiXCR, one entry per CDR3 protein. The repertoire has some 690,000 distinct CDR3 sequences, approximately 21% of them found once; the top ten carry roughly a fifth. The sequencing input was blood. Every receptor here comes from a man in his sixties or seventies in good health.

The CDR3 DNA follows: TGTGCCAGCATCACACTAGCGGGGGGGCCTCAAAATGAGCAGTTCTTC. Protein sequence: CASITLAGGPQNEQFF. This chain uses TRBV12-3 or TRBV12-4 with TRBJ2-1; 13 bases agree with TRBD2. V lost 7 bases, J lost 7 bases, and 10 bases stayed unmatched. The CDR3 has 16 residues.

At least ten counts were recorded for this clonotype. The rearrangement uses TRBV24-1 and TRBJ2-7, with 8 positions matching TRBD1. Germline CDR1 and CDR2: KGHDR and SFDVKD. J lost 2 bases, V lost 5 bases, and 4 bases had no gene match. The CDR3 has 14 residues. The CDR3 region is CATSVGQDAYEQYF. The CDR3 nucleotides read TGTGCCACCAGTGTGGGACAGGACGCCTACGAGCAGTACTTC.

This chain links TRBV3-1 with TRBJ2-3; TRBD2 aligns across 13 bases. The junction had 5 bases not matched to a gene; V was cut back by 6 bases and J by 5 bases. The CDR3 runs to 15 residues. Germline assignment: CDR1 LGHDT and CDR2 YNNKEL (reference sequence). CDR3 amino acids: CASRLAGGQKDTQYF. In nucleotides, the CDR3 is TGTGCCAGCAGACTAGCGGGGGGGCAGAAAGATACGCAGTATTTT.

This chain connects TRBV19 to TRBJ1-2, with TRBD1 matching 8 bases. Germline V gene sequence: CDR1 LNHDA, CDR2 SQIVND (reference sequence). CDR3 length: 16 amino acids. Unmatched junction bases numbered 17, after V lost 11 bases and J lost 3 bases. The CDR3 is CAGKSERTGRDYGYTF. In DNA form, the CDR3 reads TGTGCCGGCAAAAGCGAAAGGACAGGGAGGGACTATGGCTACACCTTC. The variable domain in full, with the rest retrieved from reference TRBV19 and TRBJ1-2, is DGGITQSPKYLFRKEGQNVTLSCEQNLNHDAMYWYRQDPGQGLRLIYYSQIVNDFQKGDIAEGYSVSREKKESFPLTVTSAQKNPTAFYLCAGKSERTGRDYGYTFGSGTRLTVV.

This clonotype has just a few counts. The rearrangement joins TRBV7-9 to TRBJ1-5, with 7 bases identical to TRBD1. The CDR3 has 17 residues. Germline V CDR1 and CDR2: SEHNR, FQNEAQ (reference sequence). J gave up 7 bases and V 3 bases, and 15 bases lay outside the gene matches. The CDR3 nucleotides are TGTGCCAGCAGCTTTGGCCGCGGGACAGAAGGATTGCAGCCCCAGCATTTT. It codes for CASSFGRGTEGLQPQHF.

This clonotype was found a few times. The chain links TRBV27 to TRBJ1-6; unclear D gene. This CDR3 region has 14 residues. Trimming removed 1 base from V and 7 bases from J, with 8 bases in between. The V gene's germline CDR1 is MNHEY and CDR2 SMNVEV (reference sequence). CDR3 in amino acids: CASSLFNGNSPLHF. CDR3 nucleotide sequence: TGTGCCAGCAGTTTATTTAACGGGAATTCACCCCTCCACTTT.

This clonotype was counted at least ten times. The J gene is TRBJ2-5, the V gene TRBV12-3 or TRBV12-4; D might be TRBD1 or TRBD2, each matching 5 bases. Trimming shortened V by 7 bases and J by 1 base, and 16 bases separated the two germline ends. This CDR3 comprises 15 residues. The CDR3 sequence: CASTGGPVTQETQYF. CDR3 nucleotide sequence: TGTGCCAGCACTGGGGGTCCGGTGACCCAAGAGACCCAGTACTTC.

The rearrangement uses TRBV20-1 and TRBJ2-2; 10 bases agree with TRBD1. The CDR3 sequence is 14 residues long. The germline V gene encodes CDR1 DFQATT and CDR2 SNEGSKA (reference sequence). V shed 6 bases and J 4 bases; nucleotides not matched to a gene: 5. The CDR3 DNA reads TGCAGTGCCGACTGGACAGGGGGCACCGGGGAGCTGTTTTTT. Translating gives CSADWTGGTGELFF.

V and J are TRBV20-1 and TRBJ2-1; perhaps D is TRBD1 or TRBD2 (5 bases each). The CDR3 consists of 14 residues. CDR1 and CDR2 (germline): DFQATT, SNEGSKA (reference sequence). The V end was cut by 3 bases, the J end by 8 bases, with 17 bases between. The CDR3 bases are TGCAGTGCTAGGGGGGTGGGGCTTATGGATGAGCAGTTCTTC. Translation gives CSARGVGLMDEQFF.

V is TRBV29-1 and J is TRBJ1-4; D remains unclear. The V end lost 1 base, the J end lost 7 bases, and 4 bases lay between the germline ends. Per the germline V gene, CDR1 is SQVTM and CDR2 is ANQGSEA. This CDR3 contains 11 residues. The CDR3 region is CSVEVGEKLFF. In DNA, the CDR3 is TGCAGCGTTGAAGTCGGTGAAAAACTGTTTTTT.

This clonotype was counted a few times. V gene TRBV3-1 combines with J gene TRBJ2-1; D perhaps matches TRBD2 (6 bases). The CDR3 covers 14 residues. The V gene lost 0 bases and the J gene lost 9 bases, with 12 bases spanning the gap. Germline loops: CDR1 LGHDT, CDR2 YNNKEL (reference sequence). The CDR3 loop is CASSQDPGVGEQFF. In DNA, the CDR3 is TGTGCCAGCAGCCAAGATCCGGGGGTTGGTGAGCAGTTCTTC.

This clonotype has just a few counts. The V and J genes are TRBV20-1 and TRBJ2-2, with 8 nucleotides matching TRBD1. The CDR3 extends over 13 amino acids. CDR1 DFQATT and CDR2 SNEGSKA come from the germline V gene (reference sequence). V trimming: 6 bases; J trimming: 7 bases; junction bases outside the gene matches: 7. The CDR3 nucleotides are TGCAGTGCGACGGGACAGGCTGGCGGGGAGCTGTTTTTT. It is translated as CSATGQAGGELFF.

This clonotype has only a few counts. The V gene is TRBV5-1, the J gene TRBJ1-6; D remains unclear. The CDR3 is 13 amino acids. The germline gives CDR1 SGHRS, CDR2 YFSETQ. Trimming removed 9 bases from V and 6 bases from J, with 13 bases in between. In DNA form, the CDR3 reads TGCGCCACATACGATGGCAGTAATTCACCCCTCCACTTT. Translated, it gives CATYDGSNSPLHF.

The genes are TRBV7-9 and TRBJ1-6, with a weak D call TRBD1 (6 bases). Trimming cost V 5 bases and J 5 bases, with 10 bases left between them. Looked up from germline, CDR1 is SEHNR and CDR2 is FQNEAQ (reference sequence). The CDR3 has 14 residues. CDR3 amino acids: CASSRDMDNSPLHF. For the CDR3, the DNA is TGTGCCAGCAGCCGGGACATGGATAATTCACCCCTCCACTTT.

With regard to this clonotype: A much larger clonotype is one base distant, so this may be a read error. The chain is built from TRBV20-1 and TRBJ2-1; D gene ambiguous. The CDR3 sequence is 11 residues long. V gave up 6 bases and J gave up 5 bases, with 8 bases separating them. Germline-derived CDR1 and CDR2 are DFQATT and SNEGSKA (reference sequence). The CDR3 DNA reads as TGCAGTGCCGCTAGACACAATGAGCAGTTCTTC. It yields the protein CSAARHNEQFF.

Written as DNA, the CDR3 is TGTGCCAGCAGCCCTCCTGGGACAGCCTATGGCTACACCTTC. This translates into CASSPPGTAYGYTF. The chain joins TRBV7-9 to TRBJ1-2; 7 bases are a match to TRBD1. Losses at the gene ends were 5 bases for V and 4 bases for J; bases not matched to a gene: 7. This CDR3 contains 14 residues. Germline values: CDR1 SEHNR, CDR2 FQNEAQ (reference sequence). The full variable domain, its missing parts supplied by reference TRBV7-9 and TRBJ1-2, is DTGVSQNPRHKITKRGQNVTFRCDPISEHNRLYWYRQTLGQGPEFLTYFQNEAQLEKSRLLSDRFSAERPKGSFSTLEIQRTEQGDSAMYLCASSPPGTAYGYTFGSGTRLTVV.

The genes are TRBV20-1 and TRBJ2-3; D unclear. There are 14 residues in the CDR3. Germline V CDR1 and CDR2: DFQATT, SNEGSKA (reference sequence). Between the trimmed V and J ends, which lost 5 bases and 1 base, there was a span of 13 bases. In DNA form, the CDR3 reads TGCAGTGCTTTAGCCTTTATGGGCACAGATACGCAGTATTTT. This encodes CSALAFMGTDTQYF.

This clonotype appeared many times. V and J are TRBV12-5 and TRBJ2-5, with TRBD1 matching 7 bases. The germline V gene encodes CDR1 LGHNT and CDR2 FRNRAP. This CDR3 contains 13 residues. V was pared by 8 bases and J by 5 bases, with 8 bases of the junction left unmatched. In DNA, the CDR3 is TGTGCTAGTCTCAAGACAGGGTTGGAGACCCAGTACTTC. It translates to CASLKTGLETQYF. The full variable domain, rest sourced from reference TRBV12-5 and TRBJ2-5, is DARVTQTPRHKVTEMGQEVTMRCQPILGHNTVFWYRQTMMQGLELLAYFRNRAPLDDSGMPKDRFSAEMPDATLATLKIQPSEPRDSAVYFCASLKTGLETQYFGPGTRLLVL.